The text below deals with one TCR beta chain. The sample carries other DNA sequences with the same CDR3. This sample stems from a study of blood T cell repertoires in COVID-19. Study-level information: Material from acute and convalescent COVID-19 was sourced from the United States, Italy and Spain. From T cells, B-cell-depleted T cells, or PBMCs came the material, which was cDNA or gDNA.

Methods used by the authors: Using reference gene primer amplification, nucleated cell counts were estimated. TCRdb's copy holds only in-frame clones and misses some; the assay was immunoSEQ multiplex PCR. Clone size and the V and J calls come from that table; the DNA yielded D and trimming. The data hold about 260,000 clones, with 70% to 90% observed a single time. The CDR3 runs 13 residues. Germline CDR1 reads LNHDA; CDR2 reads SQIVND (reference sequence). Between the trimmed V and J ends, which lost 3 bases and 4 bases, there was a span of 7 bases. The TCR comes from a middle-aged woman with acute or convalescent COVID-19. Sequencing was done on a sample of peripheral blood. The chain recombines TRBV19 with TRBJ1-5; no definite D call. The CDR3 coding sequence is TGTGCCAGTAGTATTGCCGGGAATCAGCCCCAGCATTTT. It encodes CASSIAGNQPQHF.